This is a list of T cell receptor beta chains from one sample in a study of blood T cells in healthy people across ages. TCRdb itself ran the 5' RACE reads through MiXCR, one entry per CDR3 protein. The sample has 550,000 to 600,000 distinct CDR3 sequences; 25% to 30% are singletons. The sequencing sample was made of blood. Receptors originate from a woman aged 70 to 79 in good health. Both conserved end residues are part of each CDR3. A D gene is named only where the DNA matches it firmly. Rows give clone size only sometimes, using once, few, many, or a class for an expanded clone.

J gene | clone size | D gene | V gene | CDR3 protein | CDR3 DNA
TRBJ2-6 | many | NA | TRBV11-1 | CASSPPGANVLTF | TGTGCCAGCAGCCCGCCTGGGGCCAACGTCCTGACTTTC
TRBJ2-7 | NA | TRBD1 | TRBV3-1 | CASSQGQGYSYEQYF | TGTGCCAGCAGCCAGGGACAGGGATACTCCTACGAGCAGTACTTC
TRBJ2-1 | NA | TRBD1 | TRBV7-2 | CASSIRQGSNEQFF | TGTGCCAGCAGCATAAGACAGGGGAGCAATGAGCAGTTCTTC
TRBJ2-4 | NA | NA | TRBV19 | CASSIRRGEGPKNIQYF | TGTGCCAGTAGTATACGGAGGGGCGAAGGGCCCAAAAACATTCAGTACTTC
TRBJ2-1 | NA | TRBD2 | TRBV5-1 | CASSLELAGGGEQFF | TGCGCCAGCAGCTTGGAACTAGCGGGGGGCGGAGAGCAGTTCTTC
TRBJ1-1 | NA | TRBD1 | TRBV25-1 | CASRQGTVNTEAFF | TGTGCCAGCAGACAGGGGACTGTGAACACTGAAGCTTTCTTT
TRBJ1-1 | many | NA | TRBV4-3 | CASSSQGGMNTEAFF | TGCGCCAGCAGCAGCCAAGGAGGCATGAACACTGAAGCTTTCTTT
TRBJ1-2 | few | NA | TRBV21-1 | CAGSKRRTGYGYTF | TGTGCCGGCAGCAAAAGGAGGACAGGCTATGGCTACACCTTC
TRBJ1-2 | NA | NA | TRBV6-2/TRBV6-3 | CASSLLPDSPSGYTF | TGTGCCAGCAGCCTCCTGCCGGACAGCCCGTCCGGCTACACCTTC
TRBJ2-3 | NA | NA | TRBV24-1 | CATSDLSEGRTQYF | TGTGCCACCAGTGATTTGAGCGAGGGGCGGACGCAGTATTTT
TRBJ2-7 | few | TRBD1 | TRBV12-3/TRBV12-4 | CASSTRDRPYEQYF | TGTGCCAGCAGTACCCGGGACAGACCCTACGAGCAGTACTTC
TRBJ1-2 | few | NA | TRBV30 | CAWSAGFGSYGYTF | TGTGCCTGGAGTGCAGGGTTCGGGAGCTATGGCTACACCTTC
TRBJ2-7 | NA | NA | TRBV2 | CASSVAIYEQYF | TGTGCCAGCAGTGTTGCTATCTACGAGCAGTACTTC
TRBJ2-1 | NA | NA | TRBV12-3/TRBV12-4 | CASSFPGHYNEQFF | TGTGCCAGCAGTTTTCCCGGGCACTACAATGAGCAGTTCTTC
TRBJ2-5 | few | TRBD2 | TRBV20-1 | CSARPWGGETQYF | TGCAGTGCCCGACCGTGGGGGGGGGAGACCCAGTACTTC
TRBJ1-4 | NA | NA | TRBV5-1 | CASSLAGSSTNEKLFF | TGCGCCAGCAGCTTGGCAGGTTCTTCAACTAATGAAAAACTGTTTTTT
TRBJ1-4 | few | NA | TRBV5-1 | CASSLAGRLFGTNEKLFF | TGCGCCAGCAGCTTGGCGGGGCGCCTATTCGGAACTAATGAAAAACTGTTTTTT
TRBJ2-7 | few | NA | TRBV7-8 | CASSDPLTYEQYF | TGTGCCAGCAGCGACCCCCTGACCTACGAGCAGTACTTC
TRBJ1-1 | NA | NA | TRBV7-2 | CASSLYGGGDTEAFF | TGTGCCAGCAGCTTATACGGGGGAGGGGACACTGAAGCTTTCTTT
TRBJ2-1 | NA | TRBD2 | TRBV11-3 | CASSLDPPRLADNEQFF | TGTGCCAGCAGCTTGGACCCCCCGCGACTAGCGGATAATGAGCAGTTCTTC